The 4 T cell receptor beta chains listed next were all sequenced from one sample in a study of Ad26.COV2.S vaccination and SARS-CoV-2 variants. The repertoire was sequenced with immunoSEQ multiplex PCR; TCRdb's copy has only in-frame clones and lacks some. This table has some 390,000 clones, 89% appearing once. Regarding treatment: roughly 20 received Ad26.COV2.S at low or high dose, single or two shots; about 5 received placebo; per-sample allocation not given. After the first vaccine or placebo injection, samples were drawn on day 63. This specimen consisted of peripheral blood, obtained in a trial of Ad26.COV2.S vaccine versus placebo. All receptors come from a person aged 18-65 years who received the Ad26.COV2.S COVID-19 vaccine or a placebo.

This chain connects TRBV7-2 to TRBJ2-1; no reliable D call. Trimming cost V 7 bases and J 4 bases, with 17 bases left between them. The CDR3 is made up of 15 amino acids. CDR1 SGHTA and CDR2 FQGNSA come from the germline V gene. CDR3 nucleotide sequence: TGTGCCAGCAACTTCCTCTCTAGATCGTACAATGAGCAGTTCTTC. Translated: CASNFLSRSYNEQFF. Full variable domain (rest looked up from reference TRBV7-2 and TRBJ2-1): GAGVSQSPSNKVTEKGKDVELRCDPISGHTALYWYRQSLGQGLEFLIYFQGNSAPDKSGLPSDRFSAERTGGSVSTLTIQRTQQEDSAVYLCASNFLSRSYNEQFFGPGTRLTVL.

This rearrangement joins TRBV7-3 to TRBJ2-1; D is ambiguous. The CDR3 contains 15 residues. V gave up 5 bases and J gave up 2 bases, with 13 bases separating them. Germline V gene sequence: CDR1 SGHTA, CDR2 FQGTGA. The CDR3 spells CASSDGERAYNEQFF. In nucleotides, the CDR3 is TGTGCCAGCAGCGACGGAGAACGGGCCTACAATGAGCAGTTCTTC.

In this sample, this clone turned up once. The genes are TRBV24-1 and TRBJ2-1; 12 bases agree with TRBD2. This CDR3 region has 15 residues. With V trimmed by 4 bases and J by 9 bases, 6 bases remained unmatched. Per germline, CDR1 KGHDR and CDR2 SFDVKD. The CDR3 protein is CATSEETSGRGEQFF. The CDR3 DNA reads TGTGCCACCAGTGAGGAGACTAGCGGGAGAGGTGAGCAGTTCTTC.

The CDR3 protein is CASNKRGQGNEKLFF. The CDR3 DNA is TGTGCCAGCAACAAAAGGGGACAGGGGAACGAAAAACTGTTTTTT. This sequence joins TRBV7-9 and TRBJ1-4; 10 positions match TRBD1. Germline CDR1 SEHNR, CDR2 FQNEAQ (reference sequence). J lost 8 bases, V lost 7 bases, and 10 bases had no gene match. This CDR3 has 15 amino acids. Looking up the rest from reference TRBV7-9 and TRBJ1-4 gives the full variable domain: DTGVSQNPRHKITKRGQNVTFRCDPISEHNRLYWYRQTLGQGPEFLTYFQNEAQLEKSRLLSDRFSAERPKGSFSTLEIQRTEQGDSAMYLCASNKRGQGNEKLFFGSGTQLSVL.